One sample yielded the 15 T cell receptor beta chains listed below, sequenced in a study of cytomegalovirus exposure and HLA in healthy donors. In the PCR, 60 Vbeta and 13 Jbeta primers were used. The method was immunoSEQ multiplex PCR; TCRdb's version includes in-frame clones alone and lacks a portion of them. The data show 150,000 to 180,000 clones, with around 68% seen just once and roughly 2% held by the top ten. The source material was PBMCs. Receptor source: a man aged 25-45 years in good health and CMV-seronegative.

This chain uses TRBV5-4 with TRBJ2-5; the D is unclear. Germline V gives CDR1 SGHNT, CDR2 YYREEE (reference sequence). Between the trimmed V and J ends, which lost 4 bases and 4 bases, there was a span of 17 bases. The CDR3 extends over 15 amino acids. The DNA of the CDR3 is TGTGCCAGCAGCCCCTCTGAGGTTGTGGGAGAGACCCAGTACTTC. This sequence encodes CASSPSEVVGETQYF.

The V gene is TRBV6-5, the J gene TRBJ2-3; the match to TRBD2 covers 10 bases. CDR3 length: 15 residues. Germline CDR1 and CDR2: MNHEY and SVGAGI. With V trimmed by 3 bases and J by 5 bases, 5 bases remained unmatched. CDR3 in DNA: TGTGCCAGCAGTTATAGCGGGGGGTCTGAAGATACGCAGTATTTT. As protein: CASSYSGGSEDTQYF.

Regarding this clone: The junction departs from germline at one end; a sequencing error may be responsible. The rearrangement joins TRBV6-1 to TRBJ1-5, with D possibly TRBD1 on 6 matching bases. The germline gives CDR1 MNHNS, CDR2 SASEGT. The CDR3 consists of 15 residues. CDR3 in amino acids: CASSEAAGTNQPQNF. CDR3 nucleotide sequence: TGTGCCAGCAGTGAAGCAGCCGGGACAAATCAGCCCCAGAATTTT.

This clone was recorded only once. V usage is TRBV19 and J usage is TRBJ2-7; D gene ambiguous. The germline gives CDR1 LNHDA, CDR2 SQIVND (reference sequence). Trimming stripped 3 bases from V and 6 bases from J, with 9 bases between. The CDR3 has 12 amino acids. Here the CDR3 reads CASSIGQTEQYF. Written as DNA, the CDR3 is TGTGCCAGTAGTATTGGGCAGACCGAGCAGTACTTC. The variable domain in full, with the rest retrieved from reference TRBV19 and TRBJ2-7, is DGGITQSPKYLFRKEGQNVTLSCEQNLNHDAMYWYRQDPGQGLRLIYYSQIVNDFQKGDIAEGYSVSREKKESFPLTVTSAQKNPTAFYLCASSIGQTEQYFGPGTRLTVT.

The CDR3 DNA follows: TGTGCCAGCAGCCCCCGGACAGGGGCTACCTACGAGCAGTACTTC. It codes for CASSPRTGATYEQYF. The chain links TRBV6-5 to TRBJ2-7; 9 bases line up with TRBD1. The CDR3 has 15 residues. V trimming: 6 bases; J trimming: 2 bases; junction bases outside the gene matches: 8. Per germline, CDR1 MNHEY and CDR2 SVGAGI.

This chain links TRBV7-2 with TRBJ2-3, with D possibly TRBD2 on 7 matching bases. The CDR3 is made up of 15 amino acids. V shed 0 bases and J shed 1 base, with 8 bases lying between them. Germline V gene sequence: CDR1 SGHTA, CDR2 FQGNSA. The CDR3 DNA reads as TGTGCCAGCAGCTTAGCGGGGGGGCGCACAGATACGCAGTATTTT. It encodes CASSLAGGRTDTQYF. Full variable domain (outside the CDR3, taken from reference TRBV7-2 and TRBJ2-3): GAGVSQSPSNKVTEKGKDVELRCDPISGHTALYWYRQSLGQGLEFLIYFQGNSAPDKSGLPSDRFSAERTGGSVSTLTIQRTQQEDSAVYLCASSLAGGRTDTQYFGPGTRLTVL.

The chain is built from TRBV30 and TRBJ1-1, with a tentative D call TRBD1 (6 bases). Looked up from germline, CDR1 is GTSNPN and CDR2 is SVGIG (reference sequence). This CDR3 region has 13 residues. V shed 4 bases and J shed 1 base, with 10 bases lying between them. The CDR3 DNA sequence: TGTGCCTGGACCCAGGACAGGAACACTGAAGCTTTCTTT. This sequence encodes CAWTQDRNTEAFF.

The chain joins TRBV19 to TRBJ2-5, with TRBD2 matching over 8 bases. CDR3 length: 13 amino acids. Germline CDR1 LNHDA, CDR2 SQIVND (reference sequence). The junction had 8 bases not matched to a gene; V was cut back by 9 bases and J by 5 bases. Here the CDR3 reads CASAGGAKETQYF. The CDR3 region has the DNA TGTGCCAGCGCCGGGGGGGCCAAGGAGACCCAGTACTTC.

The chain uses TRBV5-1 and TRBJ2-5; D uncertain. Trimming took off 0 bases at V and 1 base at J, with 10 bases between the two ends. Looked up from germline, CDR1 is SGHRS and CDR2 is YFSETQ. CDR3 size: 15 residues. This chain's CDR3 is CASSLALGTQETQYF. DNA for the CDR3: TGCGCCAGCAGCTTGGCCTTGGGCACCCAAGAGACCCAGTACTTC. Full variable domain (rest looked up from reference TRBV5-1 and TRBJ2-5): KAGVTQTPRYLIKTRGQQVTLSCSPISGHRSVSWYQQTPGQGLQFLFEYFSETQRNKGNFPGRFSGRQFSNSRSEMNVSTLELGDSALYLCASSLALGTQETQYFGPGTRLLVL.

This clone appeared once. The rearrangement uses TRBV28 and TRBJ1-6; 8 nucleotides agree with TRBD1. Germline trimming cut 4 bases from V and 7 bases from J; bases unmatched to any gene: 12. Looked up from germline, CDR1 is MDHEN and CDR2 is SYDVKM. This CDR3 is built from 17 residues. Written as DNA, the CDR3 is TGTGCCAGCAGTTCCTGGGATTTAGGACAGGGCAATTCACCCCTCCACTTT. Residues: CASSSWDLGQGNSPLHF.

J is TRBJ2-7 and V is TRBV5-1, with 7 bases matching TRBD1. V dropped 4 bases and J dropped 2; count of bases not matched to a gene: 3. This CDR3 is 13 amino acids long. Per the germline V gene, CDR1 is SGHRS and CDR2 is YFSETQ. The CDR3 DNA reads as TGCGCCAGCAGCGCGACAGGGACCTACGAGCAGTACTTC. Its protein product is CASSATGTYEQYF.

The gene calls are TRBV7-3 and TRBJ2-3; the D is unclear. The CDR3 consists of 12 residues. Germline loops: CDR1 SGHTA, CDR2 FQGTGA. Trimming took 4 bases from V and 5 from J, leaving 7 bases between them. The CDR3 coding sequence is TGTGCCAGCAGCTCCGGTGAAGATACGCAGTATTTT. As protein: CASSSGEDTQYF. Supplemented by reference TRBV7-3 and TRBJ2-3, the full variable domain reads GAGVSQTPSNKVTEKGKYVELRCDPISGHTALYWYRQSLGQGPEFLIYFQGTGAADDSGLPNDRFFAVRPEGSVSTLKIQRTERGDSAVYLCASSSGEDTQYFGPGTRLTVL.

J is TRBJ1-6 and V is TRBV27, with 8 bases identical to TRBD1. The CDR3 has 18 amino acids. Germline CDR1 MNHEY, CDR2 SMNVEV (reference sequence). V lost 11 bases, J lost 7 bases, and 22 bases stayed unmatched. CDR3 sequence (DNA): TGTGCCGGACACCTCCGGGACAGGAGGGTGCGGCCGAATTCACCCCTCCACTTT. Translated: CAGHLRDRRVRPNSPLHF.

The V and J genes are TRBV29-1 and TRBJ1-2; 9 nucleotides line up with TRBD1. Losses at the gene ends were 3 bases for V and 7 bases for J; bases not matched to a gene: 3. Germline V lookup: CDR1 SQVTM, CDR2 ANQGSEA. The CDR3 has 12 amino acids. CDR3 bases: TGCAGCGTTGAGGTGGACAGGGGTGGCTACACCTTC. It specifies CSVEVDRGGYTF.

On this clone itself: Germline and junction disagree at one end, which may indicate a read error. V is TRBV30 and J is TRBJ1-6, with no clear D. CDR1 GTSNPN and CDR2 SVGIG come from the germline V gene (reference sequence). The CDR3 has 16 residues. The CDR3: CAWRPLGGAGRSPLNF. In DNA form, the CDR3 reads TGTGCCTGGAGGCCCTTGGGAGGCGCCGGCCGTTCACCCCTCAACTTT. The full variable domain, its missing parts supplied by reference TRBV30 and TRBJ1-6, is SQTIHQWPATLVQPVGSPLSLECTVEGTSNPNLYWYRQAAGRGLQLLFYSVGIGQISSEVPQNLSASRPQDRQFILSSKKLLLSDSGFYLCAWRPLGGAGRSPLNFGNGTRLTVT.